A selection of T cell receptor beta chains follows, all from one sample in a study of T-cell memory formation after mild COVID-19. Via MiXCR, TCRdb re-called the 5' RACE reads, giving one row per CDR3 protein. The repertoire holds around 300,000 distinct CDR3 sequences, with approximately 20% as singletons. Sequencing used PBMCs or a T cell subset sorted from them (not recorded which). The receptors shown here come from a man aged 18 to 30 who had mild COVID-19 (a few samples of this study predate the infection). Cell type and time point are not known. The CDR3 runs from the conserved cysteine through the conserved F or W. A D gene is named only where the DNA matches it firmly. Only some rows state a clone size, as once, few, many or a class for expanded clones.

V gene	D gene	J gene	clone size	CDR3 DNA	CDR3 protein
TRBV20-1	TRBD2	TRBJ2-5	.	TGCAGTGCTAGAGGGATCGATCTAGCGGGGGGCCGGGGGACCCAGTACTTC	CSARGIDLAGGRGTQYF
TRBV10-3	.	TRBJ1-2	few	TGTGCCATCCGCGTTGGGGGAAGCGGCTACACCTTC	CAIRVGGSGYTF
TRBV6-2/TRBV6-3	TRBD2	TRBJ2-1	few	TGTGCCGCCGCCCGGGGGGACTACAATGAGCAGTTCTTC	CAAARGDYNEQFF
TRBV12-3/TRBV12-4	.	TRBJ1-2	.	TGTGCCAGCAGTTTTCAGCCTAGTCAAGGCTACACCTTC	CASSFQPSQGYTF
TRBV10-2	.	TRBJ1-6	few	TGCGCCGCCCGGCAGGGTAATTCACCCCTCCACTTT	CAARQGNSPLHF
TRBV5-1	TRBD1	TRBJ1-4	.	TGCGCCAGCAGCTTCCGGACAGGCCACGGGGAAAAACTGTTTTTT	CASSFRTGHGEKLFF
TRBV29-1	TRBD1	TRBJ1-5	.	TGCAGCGCCCCGGGGACAGGGGTAACTCAGCCCCAGCATTTT	CSAPGTGVTQPQHF
TRBV5-1	TRBD2	TRBJ2-3	.	TGCGCCAGCAGCCGGGGACTAGCGGGGGGCGTAGATACGCAGTATTTT	CASSRGLAGGVDTQYF
TRBV5-6	.	TRBJ1-2	.	TGTGCCAGCAGCTTGGAGGAGAACTACGGCGGCTACACCTTC	CASSLEENYGGYTF
TRBV5-1	TRBD1	TRBJ1-6	few	TGCGCCAGCAGCTCCGGACAGGCGACTAATTCACCCCTCCACTTT	CASSSGQATNSPLHF
TRBV19	TRBD1	TRBJ1-1	.	TGTGCCAGTAGTTACCTACAGGGGGACACTGAAGCTTTCTTT	CASSYLQGDTEAFF
TRBV7-9	.	TRBJ2-3	many	TGTGCCAGCAGCTTATCAGAGGTGGATACGCAGTATTTT	CASSLSEVDTQYF
TRBV20-1	TRBD1	TRBJ2-7	.	TGCAGTGCTAGAGAGACAGGGAAGTCGTACGAGCAGTACTTC	CSARETGKSYEQYF
TRBV7-2	.	TRBJ1-2	.	TGTGCCAGCAGCTACCGGGACATACGCTATGGCTACACCTTC	CASSYRDIRYGYTF
TRBV3-1	TRBD1	TRBJ2-2	once	TGTGCCAGCAGTCGACAGGGGCCTCCAATCTTCACCGGGGAGCTGTTTTTT	CASSRQGPPIFTGELFF
TRBV15	.	TRBJ2-7	.	TGTGCCACCAGCGCCCGCGACCCCACGGGAAGTCTCGAGCAGTACTTC	CATSARDPTGSLEQYF
TRBV3-1	.	TRBJ1-4	few	TGTGCCAGCAGCCAAGAGGGTTATGGAGAAAAACTGTTTTTT	CASSQEGYGEKLFF
TRBV4-2	.	TRBJ1-6	.	TGTGCCAGCAGCCCGTTTAATTCACCCCTCCACTTT	CASSPFNSPLHF
TRBV5-1	.	TRBJ2-2	few	TGCGCCAGCAGCTTGCCCCGTTCGAACACCGGGGAGCTGTTTTTT	CASSLPRSNTGELFF
TRBV12-3/TRBV12-4	.	TRBJ1-1	few	TGTGCCAGCAGTTCGATCACTGAAGCTTTCTTT	CASSSITEAFF
TRBV24-1	.	TRBJ2-1	.	TGTGCCACCAGTGCCCAGGGGGGATACAATGAGCAGTTCTTC	CATSAQGGYNEQFF
TRBV4-3	TRBD1	TRBJ2-6	.	TGCGCCAGCAGCCAAGCCGGGACAGGGGTCTCTGGGGCCAACGTCCTGACTTTC	CASSQAGTGVSGANVLTF
TRBV20-1	.	TRBJ2-7	few	TGCAGTGCTAGAGATGAAACCGACTACGAGCAGTACTTC	CSARDETDYEQYF
TRBV12-3/TRBV12-4	.	TRBJ1-2	.	TGTGCCAGCCGAACCCCAGGGACTCTATATGGCTACACCTTC	CASRTPGTLYGYTF
TRBV27	.	TRBJ2-7	.	TGTGCCAGCAGTCGGTACCTGAGAAATAAGCACGAGCAGTACTTC	CASSRYLRNKHEQYF
TRBV4-2	.	TRBJ2-5	.	TGTGCCAGCAGCCAAGAGGGGGTGGAAGAGACCCAGTACTTC	CASSQEGVEETQYF
TRBV5-4	.	TRBJ2-3	once	TGTGCCAGCAGCGTGCCGGGGGCGGAAGATACGCAGTATTTT	CASSVPGAEDTQYF
TRBV4-3	TRBD1	TRBJ2-3	.	TGCGCCAGCAGCCTACAGGGGAATACAGCAGATACGCAGTATTTT	CASSLQGNTADTQYF
TRBV6-6	.	TRBJ2-3	.	TGTGCCAGCAGTTACCCCCCCGCGACCACAGATACGCAGTATTTT	CASSYPPATTDTQYF
TRBV4-2	.	TRBJ1-6	few	TGTGCCAGCAGCCAAGTCTCGAGCTCCTATAATTCACCCCTCCACTTT	CASSQVSSSYNSPLHF
TRBV20-1	.	TRBJ1-4	few	TGCAGTGCTGGGGACACGAATGAAAAACTGTTTTTT	CSAGDTNEKLFF
TRBV7-2	.	TRBJ2-7	many	TGTGCCAGCAGCCCCCTCGGAACAGGGCCCCTGGAGGAGCAGTACTTC	CASSPLGTGPLEEQYF
TRBV7-9	TRBD1	TRBJ2-3	.	TGTGCCAGCAGCCCGGGACAGCTGGACACAGATACGCAGTATTTT	CASSPGQLDTDTQYF
TRBV27	.	TRBJ1-2	.	TGTGCCAGCAGTGTGAGGGGTGGCTATGGCTACACCTTC	CASSVRGGYGYTF
TRBV28	.	TRBJ2-3	.	TGTGCCAGCACGAAGTTGACAGGCACAGATACGCAGTATTTT	CASTKLTGTDTQYF
TRBV6-2/TRBV6-3	.	TRBJ2-1	.	TGTGCCAGCAGTTACTCGAGGATAGGGAGGTTCTCCTACAATGAGCAGTTCTTC	CASSYSRIGRFSYNEQFF
TRBV2	.	TRBJ1-2	.	TGTGCCAGCAGTGAGAGTCAGACCCGCTATCGTGGCTACACCTTC	CASSESQTRYRGYTF
TRBV11-2	.	TRBJ2-7	few	TGTGCCAGCAGCTTTATCCTACAGGGTTACGAGCAGTACTTC	CASSFILQGYEQYF
TRBV19	.	TRBJ1-1	few	TGTGCCAGTAGCAAAGAAACTACCATGAACACTGAAGCTTTCTTT	CASSKETTMNTEAFF
TRBV18	.	TRBJ1-4	many	TGTGCCAGCTCACCCTTTACGGAAAAACTGTTTTTT	CASSPFTEKLFF
TRBV7-6	.	TRBJ2-5	few	TGTGCCAGCAGCTTAGTGTCCCGACAGGCCAGGGAGACCCAGTACTTC	CASSLVSRQARETQYF
TRBV5-1	TRBD1	TRBJ2-1	few	TGCGCCAGCAGCTCCCAGGACAGGGACTACAATGAGCAGTTCTTC	CASSSQDRDYNEQFF
TRBV12-3/TRBV12-4	TRBD1	TRBJ1-2	few	TGTGCCAGCAGTTTTCGACAGGGATCGTATGGCTACACCTTC	CASSFRQGSYGYTF